The rows below give T cell receptor beta chains drawn from one sample of a study of T-cell memory formation after mild COVID-19. TCRdb analysed the 5' RACE reads with MiXCR anew, one entry per CDR3 protein. The sample carries approximately 300,000 distinct CDR3 sequences, 15% recorded once. Sample: PBMCs or a T cell subset sorted from them (not recorded which). The origin of the receptors is a young man who had mild COVID-19 (a few samples of this study predate the infection). Cell type and time point are not known. Both conserved end residues are part of each CDR3. The D gene is left open where the match is weak. Clone sizes are given selectively: once, few, many, or a class where the clone is expanded.

d_call,v_call,j_call,clone_size,cdr3_aa,cdr3_nt
TRBD1,TRBV6-2/TRBV6-3,TRBJ2-2,.,CAGGTGHTGELFF,TGTGCCGGCGGGACAGGGCACACCGGGGAGCTGTTTTTT
TRBD2,TRBV7-3,TRBJ2-1,few,CASSLTSGLAGDNEQFF,TGTGCCAGCAGCTTAACGTCCGGGCTAGCGGGAGACAATGAGCAGTTCTTC
.,TRBV7-2,TRBJ2-1,few,CASSFGTAYYNEQFF,TGTGCCAGCAGCTTTGGGACTGCCTATTACAATGAGCAGTTCTTC
.,TRBV29-1,TRBJ2-3,.,CSVEGVAVGLRDTQYF,TGCAGCGTTGAAGGGGTAGCGGTGGGTCTGAGAGATACGCAGTATTTT
.,TRBV28,TRBJ1-1,.,CASSGGDWTEAFF,TGTGCCAGCAGTGGGGGCGATTGGACTGAAGCTTTCTTT
TRBD2,TRBV5-4,TRBJ2-5,few,CASSPGLAGAQETQYF,TGTGCCAGCAGCCCGGGACTAGCGGGGGCTCAAGAGACCCAGTACTTC
.,TRBV3-1,TRBJ2-1,.,CASSQGRTSASDNEQFF,TGTGCCAGCAGCCAAGGTCGGACAAGCGCTTCCGACAATGAGCAGTTCTTC
.,TRBV7-2,TRBJ2-1,many,CASSLEVFSYNEQFF,TGTGCCAGCAGCTTAGAGGTTTTCTCCTACAATGAGCAGTTCTTC
TRBD2,TRBV5-1,TRBJ2-3,.,CASKSGLAASTDTQYF,TGCGCCAGCAAGTCAGGGCTAGCGGCCAGCACAGATACGCAGTATTTT
.,TRBV20-1,TRBJ2-7,few,CSARGRGSYEQYF,TGCAGTGCTAGGGGGCGAGGTTCCTACGAGCAGTACTTC
.,TRBV5-1,TRBJ2-2,many,CASHTGNTGELFF,TGCGCCAGCCATACGGGCAACACCGGGGAGCTGTTTTTT
TRBD1,TRBV5-1,TRBJ2-6,.,CASSLNRGSGANVLTF,TGCGCCAGCAGCTTGAACAGGGGGTCTGGGGCCAACGTCCTGACTTTC
.,TRBV7-3,TRBJ2-1,many,CASSRMGGEQFF,TGTGCCAGCAGCCGGATGGGGGGTGAGCAGTTCTTC
.,TRBV7-9,TRBJ2-5,many,CASSSSGPEDQETQYF,TGTGCCAGCAGCTCTTCAGGGCCGGAGGACCAAGAGACCCAGTACTTC
.,TRBV7-6,TRBJ2-7,.,CASSFWAGTEAYEQYF,TGTGCCAGCAGCTTTTGGGCCGGGACGGAGGCCTACGAGCAGTACTTC
.,TRBV6-5,TRBJ2-3,many,CASIGWGTDTQYF,TGTGCCAGCATCGGGTGGGGCACAGATACGCAGTATTTT
.,TRBV25-1,TRBJ2-6,few,CASRPFRVTGANVLTF,TGTGCCAGCAGACCCTTCAGGGTCACTGGGGCCAACGTCCTGACTTTC
.,TRBV5-1,TRBJ1-1,.,CASSNTGTTGSEAFF,TGCGCCAGCAGCAATACCGGGACCACCGGCTCTGAAGCTTTCTTT
TRBD2,TRBV4-3,TRBJ2-3,.,CASSQGLRGGADTQYF,TGCGCCAGCAGCCAAGGCCTACGCGGGGGGGCAGATACGCAGTATTTT
.,TRBV9,TRBJ2-4,.,CASSVTPSWTPKNIQYF,TGTGCCAGCAGCGTAACCCCTAGCTGGACTCCCAAAAACATTCAGTACTTC